The clone carrying this T cell receptor beta chain was counted ten times or more. What it binds is unknown. The read terminates 3 residues before the CDR3 end, so the remaining end is supplied by the germline J gene. The protocol was immunoSEQ multiplex PCR, while the TCRdb copy is restricted to in-frame clones and leaves out a portion. This repertoire holds around 40,000 clones, and none appear only once. V lost 7 bases and J lost 5, with 17 bases in between. CDR1 MRHNA and CDR2 SNTAGT come from the germline V gene. CDR3 size: 14 residues. These data come from a study of T cell clonality in common variable immunodeficiency. Whole-study results and caveats: Shared TCRbeta clones were fewer between CVID subjects than controls.

The TCR was taken from a person aged 18-70 years in good health. Material: peripheral blood mononuclear cells. The chain recombines TRBV6-4 with TRBJ1-1, with a weak D call TRBD1 (5 bases). CDR3 protein: CASTDRAGGTEAFF. The sequenced part of the CDR3 DNA is TGTGCCAGCACCGATCGAGCGGGGGGGACTGAA.